These T cell receptor beta chains were read from a single sample in a study of cytomegalovirus exposure and HLA in healthy donors. The method was immunoSEQ multiplex PCR; TCRdb's version includes in-frame clones alone and lacks a portion of them. The table lists about 170,000 clones, around 68% of them singletons. The specimen was PBMCs. The receptors originated from a girl between 5 and 17 years old in good health and CMV-seronegative. Each CDR3 is given with its conserved first and last residue. A D gene is named only where the DNA matches it firmly. Only part of the rows carry a size: once, few, many, or a class if the clone is expanded.

clone size: NA; J gene: TRBJ2-5; V gene: TRBV5-1; D gene: NA; CDR3 DNA: TGCGCCAGCAGCTTGGAACGACGGGAAGAGACCCAGTACTTC; CDR3 protein: CASSLERREETQYF
clone size: NA; J gene: TRBJ1-6; V gene: TRBV27; D gene: NA; CDR3 DNA: TGTGCCAGCAGCAGGGAGGCGTCACCCCTCCACTTT; CDR3 protein: CASSREASPLHF
clone size: NA; J gene: TRBJ2-7; V gene: TRBV5-8; D gene: TRBD1; CDR3 DNA: TGTGCCAGCAGCATTGAACAGGGGGAGAGTGACGAGCAGTACTTC; CDR3 protein: CASSIEQGESDEQYF
clone size: NA; J gene: TRBJ2-1; V gene: TRBV19; D gene: TRBD2; CDR3 DNA: TGTGCCAGTAGTATATCACTAGCGGCTTCTGAGCAGTTCTTC; CDR3 protein: CASSISLAASEQFF
clone size: NA; J gene: TRBJ2-3; V gene: TRBV4-1; D gene: TRBD2; CDR3 DNA: TGCGCCAGCAGCCACCCCACTGGAGCGGGGGTTGAAGATACGCAGTATTTT; CDR3 protein: CASSHPTGAGVEDTQYF
clone size: NA; J gene: TRBJ2-7; V gene: TRBV5-1; D gene: TRBD1; CDR3 DNA: TGCGCCAGCAGCTCGCTGGACAGGCAAATCTACGAGCAGTACTTC; CDR3 protein: CASSSLDRQIYEQYF
clone size: once; J gene: TRBJ1-2; V gene: TRBV10-2; D gene: TRBD1; CDR3 DNA: TGCGCCAGCAGCTTTCAGGGGGCTAGTGGCTACACCTTC; CDR3 protein: CASSFQGASGYTF
clone size: NA; J gene: TRBJ1-6; V gene: TRBV30; D gene: NA; CDR3 DNA: TGTGCCTGGGCAGACAGCCCGCCCCTCCACTTT; CDR3 protein: CAWADSPPLHF
clone size: NA; J gene: TRBJ1-5; V gene: TRBV6-1; D gene: TRBD1; CDR3 DNA: TGTGCCAGCAGGGCGGGACAGGGGGAAAGTCAGCCCCAGCATTTT; CDR3 protein: CASRAGQGESQPQHF
clone size: NA; J gene: TRBJ1-2; V gene: TRBV5-4; D gene: TRBD1; CDR3 DNA: TGTGCCAGCAGCCCCCGACAGGGTTTGAGGAGCTACACCTTC; CDR3 protein: CASSPRQGLRSYTF
clone size: NA; J gene: TRBJ2-1; V gene: TRBV10-3; D gene: TRBD2; CDR3 DNA: TGTGCCATCAGTGAACTAGCGGGGGAACACAATGAGCAGTTCTTC; CDR3 protein: CAISELAGEHNEQFF
clone size: NA; J gene: TRBJ1-1; V gene: TRBV18; D gene: NA; CDR3 DNA: TGTGCCAGCTCGCTGACAGGGAACACTGAAGCTTTCTTT; CDR3 protein: CASSLTGNTEAFF
clone size: NA; J gene: TRBJ2-6; V gene: TRBV6-6; D gene: NA; CDR3 DNA: TGTGCCAGCAGTTACTCTCAGGGCACTGGGGCCAACGTCCTGACTTTC; CDR3 protein: CASSYSQGTGANVLTF
clone size: few; J gene: TRBJ2-7; V gene: TRBV4-1; D gene: NA; CDR3 DNA: TGCGCCAGCAGCCAAGAAATCGAGTCCTACGAGCAGTACTTC; CDR3 protein: CASSQEIESYEQYF
clone size: NA; J gene: TRBJ1-2; V gene: TRBV6-5; D gene: TRBD1; CDR3 DNA: TGTGCCAGCAGTTACGAGCCAGGGGGCTATGGCTACACCTTC; CDR3 protein: CASSYEPGGYGYTF
clone size: NA; J gene: TRBJ1-2; V gene: TRBV5-1; D gene: NA; CDR3 DNA: TGCGCCAGCAGCATACAGGGAGCGGATGGCTACACCTTC; CDR3 protein: CASSIQGADGYTF
clone size: NA; J gene: TRBJ1-1; V gene: TRBV7-8; D gene: NA; CDR3 DNA: TGTGCCAGCAGCTCCCGGACGGCTGGGAGAGCTTTCTTT; CDR3 protein: CASSSRTAGRAFF
clone size: NA; J gene: TRBJ2-6; V gene: TRBV7-9; D gene: NA; CDR3 DNA: TGTGCCAGCAGTTTTAGCGGAATGTCTGGGGCCAGCGTCCTGACTTTC; CDR3 protein: CASSFSGMSGASVLTF
clone size: NA; J gene: TRBJ2-5; V gene: TRBV6-6; D gene: NA; CDR3 DNA: TGTGCCAGCAGTTACTCGGGGGGAATCGAGACCCAGTACTTC; CDR3 protein: CASSYSGGIETQYF
clone size: NA; J gene: TRBJ1-1; V gene: TRBV7-8; D gene: TRBD1; CDR3 DNA: TGTGCCAGCAGACCCGGGACAGGGGGGGTAAATGAAGCTTTCTTT; CDR3 protein: CASRPGTGGVNEAFF